The source of this T cell receptor (beta chain) is a study of blood T cell repertoires in COVID-19. This CDR3 contains 14 residues. Looked up from germline, CDR1 is SGHNT and CDR2 is YENEEA. V trimming: 3 bases; J trimming: 6 bases; junction bases outside the gene matches: 2. Data came from immunoSEQ multiplex PCR; TCRdb stores just in-frame clones and leaves some out. This repertoire shows 360,000 or so clones, 83% found once; its top ten account for 5% to 5.5%. This chain links TRBV11-3 with TRBJ1-4; 9 bases align to TRBD1. The sample was PBMCs or T cells enriched from blood (not recorded which). This TCR derives from a woman between 45 and 60 years old who had recovered from COVID-19. DNA for the CDR3: TGTGCCAGCAGCTTCGGACAGGGGTATGAAAAACTGTTTTTT. Protein: CASSFGQGYEKLFF.